Listed below are T cell receptor beta chains from one sample, sequenced in a study of T-cell reconstitution after alpha-beta-depleted transplantation in children. Via MiXCR, TCRdb re-called the PCR reads, giving one row per CDR3 protein. The sample gives more than 500,000 distinct CDR3 sequences, about an eighth of which show up once; 13% to 15% is in the top ten. Material: PBMCs, mostly from graft donor cells, obtained 180 days after TCRalphabeta/CD19-depleted stem cell transplant. These TCRs come from a female patient aged 2 to 10 who had a stem cell transplant for aplastic anemia, so the T cells may come from the graft donor. The CDR3 runs from the conserved cysteine through the conserved F or W. Fields, in order: D gene, V gene, clone size, J gene, CDR3 protein, CDR3 DNA. The D gene is left open where the match is weak. Size values are once, few and many counts, or a class for expanded clones, and some rows have none.

.,TRBV7-8,few,TRBJ1-1,CASSLGRAVPMNTEAFF,TGTGCCAGCAGCTTAGGGCGCGCAGTCCCTATGAACACTGAAGCTTTCTTT
TRBD2,TRBV7-2,.,TRBJ2-1,CASSGLAVSGSYNEQFF,TGTGCCAGCAGCGGACTAGCGGTCTCTGGCTCCTACAATGAGCAGTTCTTC
.,TRBV7-2,few,TRBJ2-1,CASSLLAQAYNEQFF,TGTGCCAGCAGCTTATTAGCCCAGGCGTACAATGAGCAGTTCTTC
.,TRBV24-1,.,TRBJ1-5,CANGLCWGNTQPQHF,TGTGCCAACGGCCTATGTTGGGGCAACACTCAGCCCCAGCATTTT
.,TRBV18,.,TRBJ2-7,CASSPPGPYEQYF,TGTGCCAGCTCACCACCGGGCCCCTACGAGCAGTACTTC
TRBD2,TRBV7-8,few,TRBJ2-7,CASSSWGLAASGEQYF,TGTGCCAGCAGCTCTTGGGGACTAGCAGCGTCAGGGGAGCAGTACTTC
.,TRBV4-3,.,TRBJ1-5,CASIQPQHF,TGCGCCAGCATCCAGCCCCAGCATTTT
.,TRBV28,.,TRBJ2-2,CASSAQGPNTGELFF,TGTGCCAGCAGCGCCCAAGGGCCGAACACCGGGGAGCTGTTTTTT
.,TRBV7-2,.,TRBJ2-4,CASSLWEDLAKNIQYF,TGTGCCAGCAGCTTATGGGAGGATCTAGCCAAAAACATTCAGTACTTC
.,TRBV29-1,few,TRBJ2-1,CSVAQESYNEQFF,TGCAGCGTTGCGCAGGAGTCCTACAATGAGCAGTTCTTC
.,TRBV5-6,few,TRBJ1-1,CASSLRGSAEAFF,TGTGCCAGCAGCTTGAGGGGGTCGGCTGAAGCTTTCTTT
TRBD1,TRBV29-1,many,TRBJ2-4,CSVRQGGTKNIQYF,TGCAGCGTACGACAGGGCGGAACCAAAAACATTCAGTACTTC
.,TRBV28,few,TRBJ1-1,CASTPGWGTEAFF,TGTGCCAGCACCCCGGGTTGGGGCACTGAAGCTTTCTTT
.,TRBV24-1,.,TRBJ2-7,CATSTGQGVYEQYF,TGTGCCACCAGTACAGGCCAGGGAGTCTACGAGCAGTACTTC
TRBD2,TRBV9,few,TRBJ2-5,CASSGASGGAKTQYF,TGTGCCAGCAGCGGGGCTAGCGGAGGGGCCAAGACCCAGTACTTC
.,TRBV4-3,.,TRBJ2-4,CASSQDTQGMGNIQYF,TGCGCCAGCAGCCAAGATACCCAGGGCATGGGAAACATTCAGTACTTC
.,TRBV6-2/TRBV6-3,many,TRBJ1-2,CASSLLHTTDSGYTF,TGTGCCAGCAGTTTACTACATACGACAGACTCCGGCTACACCTTC
.,TRBV6-5,few,TRBJ2-5,CASSYSWGTDQTQYF,TGTGCCAGCAGTTACTCTTGGGGGACGGATCAGACCCAGTACTTC
TRBD1,TRBV24-1,.,TRBJ1-5,CAASDFGSRDSQKSSNQPQHF,TGTGCCGCCAGTGATTTCGGCTCGCGGGACAGCCAAAAAAGTAGCAATCAGCCCCAGCATTTT
.,TRBV4-1,few,TRBJ2-5,CASSQSPQGTRETQYF,TGCGCCAGCAGCCAATCCCCTCAGGGGACCCGAGAGACCCAGTACTTC
.,TRBV7-2,few,TRBJ2-5,CASSLPQPGQETLYF,TGTGCCAGCAGCTTGCCTCAACCAGGGCAAGAGACCCTGTACTTC
.,TRBV20-1,.,TRBJ1-2,CSAYTNYGYTF,TGCAGTGCTTATACTAACTATGGCTACACCTTC
TRBD2,TRBV7-9,.,TRBJ2-5,CASSPGLAGAQETQYF,TGTGCCAGCAGCCCTGGACTAGCGGGGGCCCAAGAGACCCAGTACTTC
.,TRBV5-1,many,TRBJ2-5,CASSLLDWRGETQYF,TGCGCCAGCAGCTTGCTCGACTGGAGGGGAGAGACCCAGTACTTC
.,TRBV19,.,TRBJ1-1,CASSIQRLNTEAFF,TGTGCCAGTAGTATTCAGAGACTTAACACTGAAGCTTTCTTT
TRBD2,TRBV12-3/TRBV12-4,.,TRBJ2-3,CASRPGLAEFTDTQYF,TGTGCCAGCAGGCCCGGACTAGCGGAATTCACAGATACGCAGTATTTT
TRBD1,TRBV29-1,many,TRBJ2-3,CSVEDRAPNQRQYF,TGCAGCGTTGAGGACAGGGCACCCAACCAGAGGCAGTATTTT
TRBD1,TRBV5-1,few,TRBJ1-1,CASSFDRGQNTEAFF,TGCGCCAGCAGCTTTGACAGGGGACAGAACACTGAAGCTTTCTTT
TRBD1,TRBV18,many,TRBJ1-4,CASSPRLRQGDEKLFF,TGTGCCAGCTCACCTCGCCTTAGACAGGGAGATGAAAAACTGTTTTTT
TRBD1,TRBV5-1,.,TRBJ2-5,CASSVNADRQETQYF,TGCGCCAGCAGCGTAAACGCGGACAGGCAAGAGACCCAGTACTTC
.,TRBV12-3/TRBV12-4,few,TRBJ1-5,CASSHAGWGSNQPQHF,TGTGCCAGCAGCCATGCCGGATGGGGGAGCAATCAGCCCCAGCATTTT
.,TRBV25-1,.,TRBJ2-5,CASSQVDLVETQYF,TGTGCCAGCAGTCAAGTTGATTTGGTAGAGACCCAGTACTTC
TRBD1,TRBV3-1,many,TRBJ2-7,CASSIRTGFEQYF,TGTGCCAGCAGCATCCGGACAGGGTTCGAGCAGTACTTC
.,TRBV6-2/TRBV6-3,.,TRBJ1-4,CASSYSAQGLFF,TGTGCCAGCAGTTACTCGGCGCAGGGACTGTTTTTT
.,TRBV28,many,TRBJ2-7,CASSFPRPYYEQYF,TGTGCCAGCAGTTTTCCCAGACCTTACTACGAGCAGTACTTC
.,TRBV27,many,TRBJ2-1,CASSGPGKGGEQFF,TGTGCCAGCAGTGGGCCAGGGAAAGGTGGTGAGCAGTTCTTC
.,TRBV5-1,.,TRBJ2-7,CASRYSSLAIDYEQYF,TGCGCCAGCAGATACAGTAGCTTAGCCATCGACTACGAGCAGTACTTC
.,TRBV3-1,few,TRBJ1-5,CASSQELSNQPQHF,TGTGCCAGCAGCCAAGAACTTAGCAATCAGCCCCAGCATTTT
.,TRBV7-2,.,TRBJ2-1,CASSSGLSRYNEQFF,TGTGCCAGCAGCTCCGGACTATCCCGATACAATGAGCAGTTCTTC
.,TRBV6-2/TRBV6-3,.,TRBJ2-2,CASSCTGELFF,TGTGCCAGCAGTTGTACCGGGGAGCTGTTTTTT
.,TRBV6-1,few,TRBJ1-3,CASSRLPSGNTIYF,TGTGCCAGCAGTCGACTCCCCTCTGGAAACACCATATATTTT
.,TRBV6-2/TRBV6-3,.,TRBJ2-7,CASIAPGTSYEQYF,TGTGCCAGCATAGCGCCCGGGACCTCCTACGAGCAGTACTTC
TRBD2,TRBV5-1,.,TRBJ2-3,CASSPGTILTDTQYF,TGCGCCAGCAGCCCCGGGACTATCCTCACAGATACGCAGTATTTT
.,TRBV6-1,.,TRBJ2-7,CATGTRGSYEQYF,TGTGCCACCGGGACAAGGGGCTCCTACGAGCAGTACTTC
.,TRBV2,.,TRBJ1-2,CASSVYRGGYTF,TGTGCCAGCAGTGTGTACCGAGGCGGCTACACCTTC
TRBD2,TRBV4-3,few,TRBJ2-1,CASRDGLLAGASNEQFF,TGCGCCAGCAGGGATGGGCTTCTAGCGGGAGCGTCGAATGAGCAGTTCTTC